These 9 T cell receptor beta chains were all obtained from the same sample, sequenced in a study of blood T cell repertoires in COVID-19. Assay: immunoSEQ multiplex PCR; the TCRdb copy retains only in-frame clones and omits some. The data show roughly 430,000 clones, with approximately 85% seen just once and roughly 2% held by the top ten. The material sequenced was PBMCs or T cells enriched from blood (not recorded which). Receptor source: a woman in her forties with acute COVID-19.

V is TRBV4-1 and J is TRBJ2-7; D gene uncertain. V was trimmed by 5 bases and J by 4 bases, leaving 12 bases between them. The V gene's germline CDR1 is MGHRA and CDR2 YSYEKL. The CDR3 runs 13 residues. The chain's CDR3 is CASSSGPTYEQYF. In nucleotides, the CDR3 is TGCGCCAGCAGCTCAGGCCCTACGTACGAGCAGTACTTC.

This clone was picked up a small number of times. The CDR3 DNA reads TGTGCCAGCAGTCCGACAGAAAAACTGTTTTTT. Translating gives CASSPTEKLFF. The chain employs TRBV2 and TRBJ1-4; D is uncertain. From germline, CDR1 is SNHLY and CDR2 FYNNEI. Trimming removed 5 bases at V and 8 bases at J, with 6 bases between. This CDR3 is 11 amino acids long.

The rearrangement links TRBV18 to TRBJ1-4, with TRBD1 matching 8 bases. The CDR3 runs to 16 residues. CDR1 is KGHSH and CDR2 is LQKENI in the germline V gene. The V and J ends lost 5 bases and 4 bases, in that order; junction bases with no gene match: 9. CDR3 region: CASSALLQGDNEKLFF. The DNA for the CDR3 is TGTGCCAGCTCAGCTCTCCTACAGGGGGATAATGAAAAACTGTTTTTT.

CDR3 DNA: TGTGCCATCAGCCCCACAGGGGCAAAGAAGGCTGAAGCTTTCTTT. It is translated as CAISPTGAKKAEAFF. The chain carries TRBV10-3 and TRBJ1-1, with 7 bases that match TRBD1. V shed 6 bases and J 6 bases; nucleotides not matched to a gene: 13. Germline values: CDR1 ENHRY, CDR2 SYGVKD. The CDR3 covers 15 residues.

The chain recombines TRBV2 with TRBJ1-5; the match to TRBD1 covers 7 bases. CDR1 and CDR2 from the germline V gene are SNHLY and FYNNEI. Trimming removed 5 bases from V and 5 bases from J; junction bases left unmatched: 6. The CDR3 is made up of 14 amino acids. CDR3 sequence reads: CASSRQGEDQPQHF. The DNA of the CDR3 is TGTGCCAGCAGTAGACAGGGAGAGGATCAGCCCCAGCATTTT.

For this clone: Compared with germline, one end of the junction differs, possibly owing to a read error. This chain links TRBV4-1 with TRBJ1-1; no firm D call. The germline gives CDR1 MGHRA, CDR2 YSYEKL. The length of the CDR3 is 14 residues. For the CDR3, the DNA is TGCGCCAGCAGACAAGATCGGAGGAACACTGAAGCTTTCTTT. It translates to CASRQDRRNTEAFF.

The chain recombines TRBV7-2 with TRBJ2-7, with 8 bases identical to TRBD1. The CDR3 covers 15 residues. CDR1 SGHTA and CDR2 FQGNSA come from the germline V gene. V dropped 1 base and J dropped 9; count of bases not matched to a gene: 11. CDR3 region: CASSLVTGQGRRQYF. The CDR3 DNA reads TGTGCCAGCAGCTTAGTCACAGGACAGGGAAGACGGCAGTACTTC. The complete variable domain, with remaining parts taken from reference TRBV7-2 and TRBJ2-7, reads GAGVSQSPSNKVTEKGKDVELRCDPISGHTALYWYRQSLGQGLEFLIYFQGNSAPDKSGLPSDRFSAERTGGSVSTLTIQRTQQEDSAVYLCASSLVTGQGRRQYFGPGTRLTVT.

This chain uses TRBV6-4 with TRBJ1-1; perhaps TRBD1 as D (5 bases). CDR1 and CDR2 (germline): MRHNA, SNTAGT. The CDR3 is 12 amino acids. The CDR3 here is CAGPGGRAGAFF. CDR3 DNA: TGTGCTGGCCCGGGGGGAAGGGCAGGAGCTTTCTTT.

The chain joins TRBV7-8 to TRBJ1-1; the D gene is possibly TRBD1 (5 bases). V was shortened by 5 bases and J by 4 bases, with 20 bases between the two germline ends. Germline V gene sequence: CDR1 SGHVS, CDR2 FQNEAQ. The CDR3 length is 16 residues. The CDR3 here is CASSTLPGGGGTEAFF. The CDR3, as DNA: TGTGCCAGCAGCACGCTGCCGGGGGGAGGTGGCACTGAAGCTTTCTTT.